The 17 T cell receptor beta chains below were found in one sample sequenced in a study of identical twins. TCRdb re-called the 5' RACE reads with MiXCR, one entry per CDR3 protein. The sample lists 550,000 to 800,000 distinct CDR3 sequences; just over 7% were seen once. The sample was also linked to a second study, of yellow fever vaccine responses in identical twins.

Sequencing was carried out using PBMCs. The receptors were sampled from a woman aged 18-35 years in good health.

This clonotype was found many times. V is TRBV28 and J is TRBJ2-7; possibly TRBD1 or TRBD2 for D (5 bases each). Germline CDR1 is MDHEN and CDR2 is SYDVKM. The CDR3 extends over 14 amino acids. V gave up 3 bases and J gave up 5 bases, with 14 bases separating them. The chain's CDR3 is CASSFRGPQHEQYV. Written as DNA, the CDR3 is TGTGCCAGCAGTTTCCGGGGCCCTCAGCACGAGCAGTACGTC.

This clonotype has a count of ten or more. The chain links TRBV28 to TRBJ2-3, with D tentatively TRBD2 (6 bases). This CDR3 region has 17 residues. Germline lookup yields CDR1 MDHEN and CDR2 SYDVKM. The V and J ends lost 6 bases and 0 bases respectively, with 19 bases between them. In DNA form, the CDR3 reads TGTGCCAGCAGGAACTGGGACTTGGGTGCTAGCACAGATACGCAGTATTTT. Amino acid sequence: CASRNWDLGASTDTQYF.

Here the CDR3 DNA reads TGCAGTGCTAGTCCTAGCGGGAGGGGAGGAACCGGGGAGCTGTTTTTT. Amino acid sequence: CSASPSGRGGTGELFF. This chain joins TRBV20-1 and TRBJ2-2, with 12 nucleotides matching TRBD2. J lost 5 bases, V lost 3 bases, and 7 bases had no gene match. The CDR3 contains 16 residues. Germline values: CDR1 DFQATT, CDR2 SNEGSKA (reference sequence).

This clonotype occurred many times. The V gene is TRBV7-8, the J gene TRBJ2-7, with 8 bases fitting TRBD2. The CDR3 loop spans 14 amino acids. V trimming: 1 base; J trimming: 5 bases; junction bases outside the gene matches: 4. CDR1 SGHVS and CDR2 FQNEAQ come from the germline V gene. The CDR3 is CASSLGTSRNEQYF. DNA for the CDR3: TGTGCCAGCAGCTTAGGGACTAGCCGAAACGAGCAGTACTTC.

This clonotype was found a few times. The V call is TRBV6-1, the J call TRBJ2-2, with D uncertain. The germline CDR1 and CDR2 sequences are MNHNS and SASEGT. V was trimmed by 7 bases and J by 2 bases, leaving 8 bases between them. This CDR3 is built from 13 residues. CDR3 in DNA: TGTGCCAGCATCCCGGGCAACACCGGGGAGCTGTTTTTT. It codes for CASIPGNTGELFF.

The chain links TRBV25-1 to TRBJ2-5; D not certain. The CDR3 has 13 residues. The germline CDR1 and CDR2 sequences are MGHDK and SYGVNS. V lost 4 bases and J 0 bases, leaving 6 bases between the germline ends. In nucleotides, the CDR3 is TGTGCCAGCAGTGTACGTAACCAAGAGACCCAGTACTTC. Its translation: CASSVRNQETQYF.

Here the CDR3 reads CSARGLAGVTEQYF. The CDR3 DNA reads TGCAGTGCTAGGGGACTAGCGGGAGTAACCGAGCAGTACTTC. The chain joins TRBV20-1 to TRBJ2-7, with 14 bases lining up with TRBD2. Germline V gene lookup returns CDR1 DFQATT and CDR2 SNEGSKA (reference sequence). This CDR3 is 14 amino acids long. The junction had 4 bases not matched to a gene; V was cut back by 3 bases and J by 6 bases.

This rearrangement joins TRBV5-1 to TRBJ1-2; TRBD1 matches at 8 bases. Germline-derived CDR1 and CDR2 are SGHRS and YFSETQ. The CDR3 sequence is 16 residues long. V lost 4 bases, J lost 0 bases, and 8 bases stayed unmatched. CDR3 sequence: CASSTGQAPANYGYTF. Here the CDR3 DNA reads TGCGCCAGCAGCACGGGACAGGCCCCAGCTAACTATGGCTACACCTTC. The variable domain in full, completed from reference TRBV5-1 and TRBJ1-2, reads KAGVTQTPRYLIKTRGQQVTLSCSPISGHRSVSWYQQTPGQGLQFLFEYFSETQRNKGNFPGRFSGRQFSNSRSEMNVSTLELGDSALYLCASSTGQAPANYGYTFGSGTRLTVV.

This clonotype turned up a few times. The gene calls are TRBV6-1 and TRBJ1-6; D unclear. Germline values: CDR1 MNHNS, CDR2 SASEGT. V lost 3 bases, J lost 4 bases, and 7 bases lay in between. The CDR3 length is 14 residues. CDR3 sequence reads: CASSEAGYNSPLHF. CDR3 coding DNA: TGTGCCAGCAGTGAGGCCGGATATAATTCACCCCTCCACTTT.

This clonotype was seen only a few times. The gene calls are TRBV28 and TRBJ2-7; D is possibly TRBD1 or TRBD2 (5 bases each). The CDR3 length is 16 residues. Deletions cut 5 bases from V and 0 bases from J, with 17 bases between. Germline V CDR1 and CDR2: MDHEN, SYDVKM. CDR3 sequence reads: CASSPIGAGSSYEQYF. The CDR3 coding sequence is TGTGCCAGCAGTCCAATAGGGGCAGGGAGCTCCTACGAGCAGTACTTC.

The gene calls are TRBV29-1 and TRBJ2-3; D gene unclear. The CDR3 spans 14 residues. Germline V gene data show CDR1 as SQVTM and CDR2 as ANQGSEA. Trimming pared 4 bases from V and 1 base from J, leaving 12 bases between. CDR3 nucleotides: TGCAGCGTTGGTCTCGCGCCAGGCACAGATACGCAGTATTTT. It encodes CSVGLAPGTDTQYF.

At least ten counts were recorded for this clonotype. The J gene is TRBJ1-1, the V gene TRBV24-1; a possible D gene is TRBD1 (6 bases). Germline lookup yields CDR1 KGHDR and CDR2 SFDVKD. Trimming left V 8 bases short and J 0 bases short, with 18 bases between. This CDR3 region has 16 residues. The CDR3 loop is CATKNEVGGLNTEAFF. In nucleotides, the CDR3 is TGTGCCACCAAAAATGAGGTCGGGGGGCTGAACACTGAAGCTTTCTTT.

This clonotype turned up a few times. V usage is TRBV15 and J usage is TRBJ2-1, with 12 bases matching TRBD2. Per the germline V gene, CDR1 is LNHNV and CDR2 is YYDKDF (reference sequence). V shed 2 bases, J shed 10 bases, and the junction held 9 bases outside the gene matches. CDR3 length equals 16 residues. The CDR3 DNA is TGTGCCACCAGCAGACAGACTAGCGGGGGTGTTAGAGAGCAGTTCTTC. As protein: CATSRQTSGGVREQFF.

The chain employs TRBV15 and TRBJ2-5, with a possible D match to TRBD1 (5 bases). V was cut by 0 bases and J by 7 bases, with 15 bases left in between. This CDR3 has 15 residues. Germline loops: CDR1 LNHNV, CDR2 YYDKDF (reference sequence). The CDR3 spells CATSRDLGASGTQYF. The CDR3, as DNA: TGTGCCACCAGCAGAGATCTAGGGGCCTCGGGGACCCAGTACTTC.

The chain joins TRBV5-1 to TRBJ2-1; TRBD2 matches at 9 bases. The CDR3 consists of 15 residues. The V segment lost 1 base and the J segment 7 bases; nucleotides outside the gene matches: 6. CDR1 is SGHRS, CDR2 YFSETQ, per germline. The CDR3 here is CASSLTAGGHNEQFF. CDR3 sequence (DNA): TGCGCCAGCAGCTTGACTGCGGGGGGGCATAATGAGCAGTTCTTC. Drawing the rest from reference TRBV5-1 and TRBJ2-1, the complete variable domain is KAGVTQTPRYLIKTRGQQVTLSCSPISGHRSVSWYQQTPGQGLQFLFEYFSETQRNKGNFPGRFSGRQFSNSRSEMNVSTLELGDSALYLCASSLTAGGHNEQFFGPGTRLTVL.

This clonotype turned up a few times. The chain carries TRBV4-1 and TRBJ1-3; possible D gene TRBD1, 6 bases. The ends were cut back, 1 base at V and 1 base at J, with 8 bases in the middle. The CDR3 consists of 15 residues. Germline loops: CDR1 MGHRA, CDR2 YSYEKL. CDR3 loop: CASSQGGRSGNTIYF. The CDR3 nucleotides are TGCGCCAGCAGCCAAGGGGGGCGTTCTGGAAACACCATATATTTT.

At least ten counts were recorded for this clonotype. This sequence joins TRBV6-2 or TRBV6-3 and TRBJ2-2; TRBD2 might be the D (5 bases). The length of the CDR3 is 11 residues. Trimming pared 2 bases from V and 14 bases from J, leaving 9 bases between. CDR1 and CDR2 (germline): MNHEY, SVGEGT. The CDR3 bases are TGTGCCAGCAGTTACCCCCCGGGACTGTTTTTT. The encoded protein is CASSYPPGLFF.